The 17 T cell receptor beta chains below were found in one sample sequenced in a study of blood T cells in healthy people across ages. For the second PCR, which ran for about 6 to 11 cycles, a sample-barcoded 5' primer and a J-beta primer mix were used. One entry per CDR3 protein, called by TCRdb with MiXCR from the 5' RACE reads. The data contain 1.5 million to 2 million distinct CDR3 sequences, about 50% of them singletons. The specimen was blood. Receptors were obtained from a woman in her thirties or forties in good health.

The CDR3 nucleotides read TGCAGTGCTAATCGGCCCTCGAACACCGGGGAGCTGTTTTTT. Its translation: CSANRPSNTGELFF. J is TRBJ2-2 and V is TRBV20-1, with D hard to call. The CDR3 has 14 residues. Germline V gene sequence: CDR1 DFQATT, CDR2 SNEGSKA (reference sequence). V lost 4 bases and J 0 bases, leaving 9 bases between the germline ends.

The chain recombines TRBV4-2 with TRBJ1-6; the D gene is possibly TRBD1 (5 bases). CDR1 and CDR2 (germline): LGHNA, YNFKEQ. The CDR3 is made up of 21 amino acids. The V and J ends lost 0 bases and 0 bases respectively, with 21 bases between them. CDR3 bases: TGTGCCAGCAGCCAAGATAGCGGTCAAATAGGGGTTAGCTCCTATAATTCACCCCTCCACTTT. Translated, it gives CASSQDSGQIGVSSYNSPLHF.

With respect to this clonotype: A read error may produce the germline difference seen at one junction end. The chain couples TRBV12-3 or TRBV12-4 to TRBJ2-5; weak D call: TRBD2 (7 bases). The CDR3 runs 19 residues. CDR3 region: CASGFLGSFGGGKKETQYF. CDR3 bases: TGTGCCAGCGGTTTTTTGGGGTCTTTTGGGGGGGGCAAAAAAGAGACCCAGTACTTT.

The V gene is TRBV2, the J gene TRBJ2-7, with TRBD2 matching over 9 bases. TRBJ2-5 explains the end of the DNA better; the J call may be wrong. CDR1 and CDR2 from the germline V gene are SNHLY and FYNNEI. There are 15 residues in the CDR3. In DNA, the CDR3 is TGTGCCAGCAGTGAGTCTAGCGGGGTCCAAGAGACCCAGTACTTC. Its protein is CASSESSGVQETQYF.

Only a few counts were recorded for this clonotype. The rearrangement uses TRBV12-5 and TRBJ2-5; the match to TRBD1 covers 9 bases. Germline CDR1 and CDR2: LGHNT and FRNRAP. The CDR3 runs to 14 residues. V lost 5 bases and J lost 1; bases outside the gene matches: 2. The CDR3 reads CASGQGQGQETQYF. CDR3 sequence (DNA): TGTGCTAGTGGTCAGGGACAGGGCCAAGAGACCCAGTACTTC.

The CDR3 DNA reads as TGTGCCAGCAGCCAAGATGATTCGGGGGCAAGCACAGATACGCAGTATTTT. Protein sequence: CASSQDDSGASTDTQYF. The gene calls are TRBV4-2 and TRBJ2-3; D tentatively fits TRBD1 or TRBD2 (6 bases each). The CDR3 extends over 17 amino acids. Germline CDR1 LGHNA, CDR2 YNFKEQ. V was cut by 0 bases and J by 0 bases, with 13 bases left in between.

This clonotype was observed a few times. The gene calls are TRBV5-1 and TRBJ1-5; D unclear. The CDR3 spans 17 residues. The germline V and J ends were trimmed by 0 bases and 0 bases, with 13 bases remaining between them. Germline-derived CDR1 and CDR2 are SGHRS and YFSETQ. Here the CDR3 reads CASSLGYGDYSNQPQHF. Written as DNA, the CDR3 is TGCGCCAGCAGCTTGGGGTACGGGGATTATAGCAATCAGCCCCAGCATTTT.

Comments on this clonotype: A much larger clone lies a single base off, so this may be a read error. This rearrangement joins TRBV29-1 to TRBJ2-1; TRBD1 aligns across 8 bases. Trimming removed 5 bases from V and 13 bases from J; junction bases left unmatched: 19. Per the germline V gene, CDR1 is SQVTM and CDR2 is ANQGSEA. This CDR3 has 15 amino acids. The CDR3 loop reads CSVLYPQGAAGTQFF. The DNA for the CDR3 is TGCAGCGTTCTGTACCCGCAGGGGGCGGCAGGTACCCAGTTCTTC.

This clonotype was observed a few times. As DNA, the CDR3 is TGTGCCAGCAGTGTTTACACGACTGGAAAGAGGGATACGCAGTATTTT. As protein: CASSVYTTGKRDTQYF. The chain joins TRBV27 to TRBJ2-3, with no clear D. The CDR3 runs to 16 residues. V lost 5 bases, J lost 6 bases, and 21 bases lay in between. Germline assignment: CDR1 MNHEY and CDR2 SMNVEV (reference sequence).

The V and J genes are TRBV20-1 and TRBJ2-3; TRBD2 matches at 8 bases. CDR3 length: 15 residues. V trimming: 3 bases; J trimming: 2 bases; junction bases outside the gene matches: 7. Germline V CDR1 and CDR2: DFQATT, SNEGSKA (reference sequence). In DNA form, the CDR3 reads TGCAGTGCTAGGTCGGGGCGGGGGGCCACAGATACGCAGTATTTT. It codes for CSARSGRGATDTQYF.

The chain carries TRBV28 and TRBJ2-7, with a tentative D call TRBD2 (7 bases). The germline V gene has CDR1 MDHEN and CDR2 SYDVKM. This CDR3 contains 14 residues. Between the trimmed V and J ends, which lost 5 bases and 4 bases, there was a span of 15 bases. In DNA, the CDR3 is TGTGCCAGCAGTCCCCTGGGGGGGCAATACGAGCAGTACTTC. This sequence encodes CASSPLGGQYEQYF.

V is TRBV7-2 and J is TRBJ1-2; D may be TRBD1 (6 bases). V lost 5 bases, J lost 2 bases, and 12 bases lay in between. Germline CDR1 is SGHTA and CDR2 is FQGNSA. This CDR3 spans 14 amino acids. CDR3 DNA sequence: TGTGCCAGCAGCGTAGGGACAACGAACTATGGCTACACCTTC. Its protein is CASSVGTTNYGYTF. Supplemented by reference TRBV7-2 and TRBJ1-2, the full variable domain reads GAGVSQSPSNKVTEKGKDVELRCDPISGHTALYWYRQSLGQGLEFLIYFQGNSAPDKSGLPSDRFSAERTGGSVSTLTIQRTQQEDSAVYLCASSVGTTNYGYTFGSGTRLTVV.

This clonotype was recorded once. This chain links TRBV5-1 with TRBJ2-1; 10 positions agree with TRBD1. V gave up 4 bases and J gave up 5 bases; unmatched junction bases: 6. CDR1 is SGHRS, CDR2 YFSETQ, per germline. The CDR3 loop spans 15 amino acids. CDR3 DNA: TGCGCCAGCAGCGATAGGACAGGGGGTAACAATGAGCAGTTCTTC. This encodes CASSDRTGGNNEQFF.

This clonotype occurred a few times. The chain employs TRBV5-1 and TRBJ2-5, with D maybe TRBD2 (5 bases). The CDR3 is 12 residues long. In germline, CDR1 is SGHRS, CDR2 YFSETQ. V was pared by 5 bases and J by 7 bases, with 12 bases between. The CDR3 spells CASRTGEGTQYF. The CDR3 DNA follows: TGCGCCAGCAGGACTGGAGAGGGGACCCAGTACTTC.

In regard to this clonotype: Just one base apart from a much larger clone, this may be a read error. In DNA, the CDR3 is TGCAGCGTTGTCGTAGGGACAGCCTACGAGCAGTACTTC. It codes for CSVVVGTAYEQYF. The chain links TRBV29-1 to TRBJ2-5, with 7 bases lining up with TRBD1. The DNA end lines up better with TRBJ2-7; the J call may be wrong. Germline CDR1 reads SQVTM; CDR2 reads ANQGSEA. This CDR3 comprises 13 residues.

This chain connects TRBV28 to TRBJ2-3; no reliable D call. This CDR3 is 13 amino acids long. The V gene's germline CDR1 is MDHEN and CDR2 SYDVKM. The V gene lost 5 bases and the J gene lost 8 bases, with 14 bases spanning the gap. CDR3 amino acids: CASSVVGSPTQYF. In DNA form, the CDR3 reads TGTGCCAGCAGTGTGGTGGGTAGTCCTACGCAGTATTTT.

This rearrangement joins TRBV5-6 to TRBJ1-6, with TRBD1 identical over 8 bases. From germline, CDR1 is SGHDT and CDR2 YYEEEE. The CDR3 is 13 amino acids. The V and J ends lost 7 bases and 9 bases, in that order; junction bases with no gene match: 6. The CDR3 DNA reads TGTGCCAGCGGAATGACAGGGGTTTCACCCCTCCACTTT. Translated, it gives CASGMTGVSPLHF.